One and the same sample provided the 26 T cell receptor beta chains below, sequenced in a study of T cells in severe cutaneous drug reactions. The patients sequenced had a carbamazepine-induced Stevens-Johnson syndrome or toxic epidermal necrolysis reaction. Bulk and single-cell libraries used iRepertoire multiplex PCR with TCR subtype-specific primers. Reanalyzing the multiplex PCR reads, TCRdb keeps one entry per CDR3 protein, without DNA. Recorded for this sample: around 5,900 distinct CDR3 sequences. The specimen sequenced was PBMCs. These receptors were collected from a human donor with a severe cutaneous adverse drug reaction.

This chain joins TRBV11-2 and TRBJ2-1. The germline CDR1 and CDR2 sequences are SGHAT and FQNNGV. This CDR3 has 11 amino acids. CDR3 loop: CASSLKVEQFF. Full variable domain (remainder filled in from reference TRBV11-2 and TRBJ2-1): EAGVAQSPRYKIIEKRQSVAFWCNPISGHATLYWYQQILGQGPKLLIQFQNNGVVDDSQLPKDRFSAERLKGVDSTLKIQPAKLEDSAVYLCASSLKVEQFFGPGTRLTVL.

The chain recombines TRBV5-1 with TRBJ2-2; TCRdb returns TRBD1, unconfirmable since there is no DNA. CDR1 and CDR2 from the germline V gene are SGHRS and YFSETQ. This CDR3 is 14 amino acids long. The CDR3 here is CASSWGGLTGELFF. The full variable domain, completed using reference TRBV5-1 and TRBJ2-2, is KAGVTQTPRYLIKTRGQQVTLSCSPISGHRSVSWYQQTPGQGLQFLFEYFSETQRNKGNFPGRFSGRQFSNSRSEMNVSTLELGDSALYLCASSWGGLTGELFFGEGSRLTVL.

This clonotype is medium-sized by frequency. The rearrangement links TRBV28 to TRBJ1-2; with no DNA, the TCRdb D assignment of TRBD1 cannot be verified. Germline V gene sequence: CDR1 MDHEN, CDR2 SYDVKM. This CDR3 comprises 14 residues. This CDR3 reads CASMGQGENYGYTF.

This chain's CDR3 is CASSLSTLAGGFETQCF. The chain has TRBV27 and TRBJ2-5; without DNA, the TCRdb call of TRBD2 cannot be checked. This CDR3 is 17 amino acids long. Germline V gene sequence: CDR1 MNHEY, CDR2 SMNVEV (reference sequence).

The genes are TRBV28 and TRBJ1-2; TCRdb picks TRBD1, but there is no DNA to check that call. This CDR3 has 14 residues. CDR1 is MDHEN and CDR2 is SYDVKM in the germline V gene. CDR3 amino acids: CASSLRDVAYGYTF.

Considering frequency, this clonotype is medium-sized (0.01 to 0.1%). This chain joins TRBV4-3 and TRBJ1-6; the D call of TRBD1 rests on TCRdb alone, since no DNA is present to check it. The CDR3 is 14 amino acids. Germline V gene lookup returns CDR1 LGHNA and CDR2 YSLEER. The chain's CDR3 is CASSQGQENSPLHF.

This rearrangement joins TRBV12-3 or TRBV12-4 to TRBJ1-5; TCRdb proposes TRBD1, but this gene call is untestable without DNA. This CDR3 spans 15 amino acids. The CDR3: CASTGSQRAGQPQHF.

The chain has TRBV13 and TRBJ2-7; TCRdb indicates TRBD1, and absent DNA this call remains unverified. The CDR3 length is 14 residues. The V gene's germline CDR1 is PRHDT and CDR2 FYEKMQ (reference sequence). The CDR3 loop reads CASSPGTGLHGQYF. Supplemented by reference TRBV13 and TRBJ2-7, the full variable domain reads AAGVIQSPRHLIKEKRETATLKCYPIPRHDTVYWYQQGPGQDPQFLISFYEKMQSDKGSIPDRFSAQQFSDYHSELNMSSLELGDSALYFCASSPGTGLHGQYFGPGTRLTVT.

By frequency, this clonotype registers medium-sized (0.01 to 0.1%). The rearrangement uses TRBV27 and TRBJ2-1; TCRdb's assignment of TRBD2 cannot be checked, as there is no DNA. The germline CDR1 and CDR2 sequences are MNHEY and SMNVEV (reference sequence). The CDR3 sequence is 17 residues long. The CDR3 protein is CASSSLPRLAGVDEQFF.

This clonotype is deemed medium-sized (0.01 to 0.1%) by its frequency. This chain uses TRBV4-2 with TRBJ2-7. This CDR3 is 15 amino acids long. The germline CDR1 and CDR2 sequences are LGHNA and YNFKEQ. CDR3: CASSQEIVGSYEQYF.

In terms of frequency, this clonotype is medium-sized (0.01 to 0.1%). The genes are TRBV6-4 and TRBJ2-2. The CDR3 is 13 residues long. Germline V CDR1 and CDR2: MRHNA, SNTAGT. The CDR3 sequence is CASSDRGTGELFF.

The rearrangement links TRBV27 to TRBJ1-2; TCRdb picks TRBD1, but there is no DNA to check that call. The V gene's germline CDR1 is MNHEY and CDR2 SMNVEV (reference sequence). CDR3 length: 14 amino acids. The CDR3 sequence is CASSATGEVDGYTF.

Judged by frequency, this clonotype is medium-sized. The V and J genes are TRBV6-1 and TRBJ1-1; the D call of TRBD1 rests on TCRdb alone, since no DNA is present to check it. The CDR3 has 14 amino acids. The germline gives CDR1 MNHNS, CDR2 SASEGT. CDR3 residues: CATNFGQINTEAFF.

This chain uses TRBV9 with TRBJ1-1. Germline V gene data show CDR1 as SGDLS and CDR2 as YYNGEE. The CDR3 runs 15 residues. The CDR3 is CASSAGPLRNTEAFF.

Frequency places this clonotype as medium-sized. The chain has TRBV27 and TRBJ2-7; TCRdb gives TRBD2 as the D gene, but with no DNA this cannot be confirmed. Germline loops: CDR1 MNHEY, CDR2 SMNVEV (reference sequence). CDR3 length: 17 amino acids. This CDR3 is CASSPPAGLAGENEQYF.

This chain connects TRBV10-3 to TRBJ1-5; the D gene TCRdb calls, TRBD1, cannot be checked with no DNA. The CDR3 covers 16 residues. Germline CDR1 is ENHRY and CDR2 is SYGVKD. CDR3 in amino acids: CAISESHGGSNQPQHF.

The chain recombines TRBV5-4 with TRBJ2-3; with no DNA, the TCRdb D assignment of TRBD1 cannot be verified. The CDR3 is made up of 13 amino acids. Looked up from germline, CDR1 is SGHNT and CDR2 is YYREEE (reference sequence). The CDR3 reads CASRREKLDTQYF.

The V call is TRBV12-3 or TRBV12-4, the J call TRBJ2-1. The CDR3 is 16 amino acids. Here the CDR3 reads CASSLAIWGSYNEQFF.

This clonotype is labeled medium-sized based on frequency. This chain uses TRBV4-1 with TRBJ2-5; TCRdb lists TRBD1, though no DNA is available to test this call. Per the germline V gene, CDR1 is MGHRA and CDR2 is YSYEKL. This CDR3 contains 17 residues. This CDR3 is CASSQSSGRPYQETQYF.

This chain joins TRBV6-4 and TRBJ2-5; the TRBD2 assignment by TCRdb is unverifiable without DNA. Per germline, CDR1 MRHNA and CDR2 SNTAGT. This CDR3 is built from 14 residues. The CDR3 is CASSHLAGQETQYF.

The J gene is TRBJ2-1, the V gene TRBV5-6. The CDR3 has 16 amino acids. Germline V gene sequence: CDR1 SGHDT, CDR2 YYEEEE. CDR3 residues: CASSYDVGTTYNEQFF.

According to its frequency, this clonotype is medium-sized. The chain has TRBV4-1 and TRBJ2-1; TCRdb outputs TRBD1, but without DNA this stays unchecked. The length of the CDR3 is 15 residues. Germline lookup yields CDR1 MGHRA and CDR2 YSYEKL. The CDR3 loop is CASSQDPTGNNEQFF.

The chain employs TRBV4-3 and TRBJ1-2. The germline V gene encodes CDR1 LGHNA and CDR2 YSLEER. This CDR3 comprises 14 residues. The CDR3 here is CASSQETSGVGYTF.

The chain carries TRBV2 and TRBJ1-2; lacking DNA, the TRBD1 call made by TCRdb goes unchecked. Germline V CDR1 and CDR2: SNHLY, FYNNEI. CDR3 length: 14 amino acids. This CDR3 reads CASTPGTGGGGYTF.

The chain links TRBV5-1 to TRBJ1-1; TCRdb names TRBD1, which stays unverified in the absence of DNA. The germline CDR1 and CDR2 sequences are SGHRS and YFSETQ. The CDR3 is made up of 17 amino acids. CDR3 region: CASSFKGGEVPTTEAFF.

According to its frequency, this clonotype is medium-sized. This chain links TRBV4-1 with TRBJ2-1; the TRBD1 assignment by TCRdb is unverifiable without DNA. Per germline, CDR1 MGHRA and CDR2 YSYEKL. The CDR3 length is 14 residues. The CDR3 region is CASSQEGTANEQFF.